A single sample is the source of the 13 T cell receptor beta chains below, sequenced in a study of shared clonotypes between healthy human individuals. Only in-frame clones appear in the TCRdb table, and some are missing; sequencing was by immunoSEQ multiplex PCR. The sample has about 1 million clones, about 75% seen once. The specimen sequenced was memory CD4+ T cells sorted from blood. As for subset: CD45RA-negative fraction. The source is a man aged 18 to 29 in good health.

The sample holds one count of this clone. The rearrangement links TRBV6-5 to TRBJ2-3, with 7 bases lining up with TRBD1. This CDR3 is 14 amino acids long. Per the germline V gene, CDR1 is MNHEY and CDR2 is SVGAGI. J was trimmed by 6 bases and V by 5 bases; bases with no gene match: 8. The CDR3 DNA follows: TGTGCCAGCAGTACCCGGGACAGCCGTGATACGCAGTATTTT. Amino acid sequence: CASSTRDSRDTQYF.

Comment on this clone: This same CDR3 is encoded by further DNA sequences in the sample. The chain carries TRBV5-6 and TRBJ2-7, with D maybe TRBD2 (6 bases). CDR1 and CDR2 from the germline V gene are SGHDT and YYEEEE. The CDR3 totals 13 residues. V lost 4 bases, J lost 0 bases, and 8 bases lay in between. CDR3 nucleotide sequence: TGTGCCAGCAGCCCGGGACTCTCCTACGAGCAGTACTTC. It is translated as CASSPGLSYEQYF.

Worth noting for this clone: Other DNA sequences from this sample encode an identical CDR3 as well. V gene TRBV5-1 combines with J gene TRBJ2-7; weak D call: TRBD2 (6 bases). This CDR3 has 14 residues. Germline lookup yields CDR1 SGHRS and CDR2 YFSETQ. Between the trimmed V and J ends, which lost 0 bases and 2 bases, there was a span of 9 bases. This CDR3 is CASSLAAGPYEQYF. The CDR3 region has the DNA TGCGCCAGCAGCTTGGCGGCGGGGCCCTACGAGCAGTACTTC.

To note about this clone: Other nucleotide sequences in the sample specify the same CDR3. The chain carries TRBV5-1 and TRBJ2-1; D is ambiguous. This CDR3 region has 14 residues. In germline, CDR1 is SGHRS, CDR2 YFSETQ. The V gene lost 0 bases and the J gene lost 1 base, with 5 bases spanning the gap. CDR3 nucleotides: TGCGCCAGCAGCTTGGGTGATTCCTACAATGAGCAGTTCTTC. This gives the protein CASSLGDSYNEQFF.

The rearrangement joins TRBV6-6 to TRBJ2-7; D is unresolved. The CDR3 extends over 15 amino acids. The ends were cut back, 0 bases at V and 2 bases at J, with 11 bases in the middle. Germline-derived CDR1 and CDR2 are MNHNY and SVGAGI (reference sequence). The CDR3 here is CASSYSTLAAYEQYF. Here the CDR3 DNA reads TGTGCCAGCAGTTACTCGACTTTGGCAGCCTACGAGCAGTACTTC.

The sample holds one count of this clone. V is TRBV6-5 and J is TRBJ2-5; tentative D call: TRBD1 (6 bases). This CDR3 region has 14 residues. Germline-derived CDR1 and CDR2 are MNHEY and SVGAGI. The V gene lost 7 bases and the J gene lost 2 bases, with 14 bases spanning the gap. The chain's CDR3 is CASTHGTTQETQYF. The CDR3 DNA reads as TGTGCCAGCACCCACGGGACAACTCAAGAGACCCAGTACTTC.

This clone was observed a few times. The chain uses TRBV5-1 and TRBJ2-6; weak D call: TRBD1 (6 bases). CDR1 SGHRS and CDR2 YFSETQ come from the germline V gene. V was shortened by 1 base and J by 2 bases, with 13 bases between the two germline ends. CDR3 length: 17 residues. The CDR3 spells CASSLWQGLTGANVLTF. CDR3 nucleotide sequence: TGCGCCAGCAGCTTGTGGCAGGGGTTGACTGGGGCCAACGTCCTGACTTTC.

The chain joins TRBV5-4 to TRBJ2-5; D is ambiguous. Germline V gene sequence: CDR1 SGHNT, CDR2 YYREEE (reference sequence). This CDR3 comprises 13 residues. V was shortened by 0 bases and J by 5 bases, with 8 bases between the two germline ends. The DNA of the CDR3 is TGTGCCAGCAGCTTGGCAACAACGGAGACCCAGTACTTC. Translated: CASSLATTETQYF.

This clone is a singleton in its sample. V gene TRBV19 combines with J gene TRBJ1-4; D is ambiguous. V was clipped by 4 bases and J by 3 bases, with 12 bases between them. This CDR3 contains 15 residues. CDR1 is LNHDA, CDR2 SQIVND, per germline (reference sequence). CDR3 coding DNA: TGTGCCAGTAGTAACAATCCAAGGGCTAATGAAAAACTGTTTTTT. It specifies CASSNNPRANEKLFF.

The chain carries TRBV7-9 and TRBJ1-2; TRBD1 is a possible D gene (5 bases). This CDR3 has 12 residues. Germline V gene lookup returns CDR1 SEHNR and CDR2 FQNEAQ (reference sequence). Trimming stripped 5 bases from V and 2 bases from J, with 6 bases between. DNA of the CDR3: TGTGCCAGCAGCGCAGGGAACTATGGCTACACCTTC. Translating gives CASSAGNYGYTF.

The genes are TRBV5-6 and TRBJ1-6; D uncertain. Germline CDR1 reads SGHDT; CDR2 reads YYEEEE. Trimming removed 4 bases at V and 0 bases at J, with 17 bases between. CDR3 length equals 18 residues. The CDR3 is CASSPGGVAYSYNSPLHF. For the CDR3, the DNA is TGTGCCAGCAGCCCGGGAGGAGTAGCTTACTCCTATAATTCACCCCTCCACTTT.

The chain couples TRBV7-9 to TRBJ2-3; D is undetermined. Trimming pared 2 bases from V and 4 bases from J, leaving 13 bases between. Germline V gene sequence: CDR1 SEHNR, CDR2 FQNEAQ (reference sequence). This CDR3 comprises 15 residues. The CDR3: CASSLTSPTADTQYF. DNA of the CDR3: TGTGCCAGCAGCTTAACGAGTCCTACGGCAGATACGCAGTATTTT.

This chain links TRBV5-1 with TRBJ1-2; 9 bases are a match to TRBD1. The trim removed 1 base at V and 8 bases at J, leaving 9 bases unmatched. The CDR3 is 15 amino acids. Germline V gives CDR1 SGHRS, CDR2 YFSETQ. CDR3 nucleotide sequence: TGCGCCAGCAGCTTGAGAGGGGACAGGGTGTGGGGCTACACCTTC. Translated, it gives CASSLRGDRVWGYTF.